These 10 T cell receptor beta chains were all obtained from the same sample, sequenced in a study of T cells in Graves' hyperthyroidism and ophthalmopathy. Amplification targeted TCR beta CDR3 regions from RNA transcripts. The HTBI set primed first-round TCR CDR3 RT-PCR. TCRdb redid the calling of the multiplex PCR reads with MiXCR, one entry per CDR3 protein. The repertoire holds 200,000 to 250,000 distinct CDR3 sequences, with less than 20% as singletons. Material for sequencing was blood. The origin of the receptors is a woman aged 45-65 years with Graves' hyperthyroidism.

A few counts support this clonotype. The rearrangement links TRBV11-2 to TRBJ2-2, with D possibly being TRBD2 (6 bases). This CDR3 contains 14 residues. CDR1 and CDR2 from the germline V gene are SGHAT and FQNNGV. V dropped 1 base and J dropped 6 bases, with 9 bases sitting between them. The CDR3 protein is CASSLVRGAGELFF. In DNA, the CDR3 is TGTGCCAGCAGCTTAGTGCGGGGCGCCGGGGAGCTGTTTTTT.

This clonotype was seen a few times. This chain uses TRBV30 with TRBJ1-1, with TRBD1 as a possible D gene (6 bases). V gave up 3 bases and J gave up 0 bases, with 14 bases separating them. Germline V gene sequence: CDR1 GTSNPN, CDR2 SVGIG (reference sequence). The CDR3 runs 15 residues. The CDR3 DNA reads as TGTGCCTGGAGAGGCAGGGGCGGGGTGAACACTGAAGCTTTCTTT. Residues: CAWRGRGGVNTEAFF.

This clonotype showed up many times. The V and J genes are TRBV18 and TRBJ2-3; 8 bases are a match to TRBD1. V lost 6 bases, J lost 3 bases, and 5 bases stayed unmatched. The CDR3 has 14 amino acids. The germline gives CDR1 KGHSH, CDR2 LQKENI. CDR3 DNA sequence: TGTGCCAGCTCTCCGGACAGGGTAACAGATACGCAGTATTTT. It yields the protein CASSPDRVTDTQYF.

A single count supports this clonotype. This chain uses TRBV3-1 with TRBJ2-7; weak D call: TRBD2 (5 bases). Between the trimmed V and J ends, which lost 4 bases and 1 base, there was a span of 11 bases. The CDR3 is made up of 14 amino acids. The germline CDR1 and CDR2 sequences are LGHDT and YNNKEL (reference sequence). The CDR3 protein is CASSLDFSSYEQYF. The CDR3 DNA reads TGTGCCAGCAGCCTGGACTTTTCATCCTACGAGCAGTACTTC.

In this sample, this clonotype turned up many times. V gene TRBV27 combines with J gene TRBJ2-2, with D possibly being TRBD2 (5 bases). Germline-derived CDR1 and CDR2 are MNHEY and SMNVEV (reference sequence). This CDR3 is 13 amino acids long. The V gene lost 0 bases and the J gene lost 7 bases, with 6 bases spanning the gap. Here the CDR3 reads CASSLSAGGELFF. In DNA form, the CDR3 reads TGTGCCAGCAGTTTATCGGCGGGCGGGGAGCTGTTTTTT.

As concerns this clonotype: A much larger clone differs by one base, so this may be a read error. The chain employs TRBV6-2 or TRBV6-3 and TRBJ2-3; D may be TRBD1 (5 bases). From germline, CDR1 is MNHEY and CDR2 SVGEGT. The CDR3 is made up of 13 amino acids. CDR3 region: CASSSFVTGTQYF. The CDR3 DNA reads as TGTGCCAGCAGTTCATTCGTTACAGGTACGCAGTATTTT.

The genes are TRBV27 and TRBJ1-5, with a possible D match to TRBD1 (6 bases). CDR3 length: 13 amino acids. V lost 4 bases and J lost 7, with 11 bases in between. Germline CDR1 and CDR2: MNHEY and SMNVEV (reference sequence). The CDR3, as DNA: TGTGCCAGCAGTTGGGGGGCTCGACAGCCCCAGCATTTT. Its translation: CASSWGARQPQHF.

This clonotype has more than one count but fewer than ten. This chain joins TRBV20-1 and TRBJ1-5, with a tentative D call TRBD1 (6 bases). Trimming took 6 bases from V and 5 from J, leaving 11 bases between them. The CDR3 runs 12 residues. The V gene's germline CDR1 is DFQATT and CDR2 SNEGSKA (reference sequence). As DNA, the CDR3 is TGCAGTGCAGCACAGGGTTATCAGCCCCAGCATTTT. Translated: CSAAQGYQPQHF.

The chain carries TRBV6-2 or TRBV6-3 and TRBJ2-7, with 11 bases lining up with TRBD1. The germline V gene encodes CDR1 MNHEY and CDR2 SVGEGT. The V segment lost 6 bases and the J segment 5 bases; nucleotides outside the gene matches: 9. The CDR3 is 15 residues long. The CDR3 nucleotides are TGTGCCAGCAGCTCCGGGACAGGGGGTAGGAACGAGCAGTACTTC. This codes for CASSSGTGGRNEQYF.

The rearrangement joins TRBV6-1 to TRBJ1-4; 7 bases are shared with TRBD1. CDR3 length: 14 amino acids. CDR1 and CDR2 from the germline V gene are MNHNS and SASEGT. After removal of 6 bases from V and 7 bases from J, the junction contained 8 bases not matched to a gene. The DNA for the CDR3 is TGTGCCAGCAGGCTGACAGGGACGGGTGAAAAACTGTTTTTT. Translating gives CASRLTGTGEKLFF.